Listed below are T cell receptor beta chains from one sample, sequenced in a study of T cell repertoires in cytomegalovirus infection. TCRdb processed the reads anew with MiXCR; each CDR3 protein has one entry. The profile covers 300,000 to 450,000 distinct CDR3 sequences, with 15% to 20% appearing a single time and approximately 8% taken by the ten largest. Source material: PBMCs. These TCRs come from a human donor in good health (CMV status not recorded). Some clones in this sample may be carry-over from other donors' samples. Both conserved end residues are part of each CDR3. Fields, in order: V gene, D gene, clone size, J gene, CDR3 protein, CDR3 DNA. A D gene is named only where the DNA matches it firmly. Where a row states a size, it is once, few, many or the class of an expanded clone; other rows omit it.

v_gene: TRBV4-1
d_gene: .
abundance: once
j_gene: TRBJ1-4
CDR3aa: CASSQVGAKLFF
CDR3nt: TGCGCCAGCAGCCAAGTTGGGGCCAAACTGTTTTTT

v_gene: TRBV9
d_gene: .
abundance: .
j_gene: TRBJ2-1
CDR3aa: CASSRLNAAYNEQFF
CDR3nt: TGTGCCAGCAGCCGCCTTAACGCGGCCTACAATGAGCAGTTCTTC

v_gene: TRBV10-3
d_gene: TRBD1
abundance: few
j_gene: TRBJ2-7
CDR3aa: CAISESGTAGYEQYF
CDR3nt: TGTGCCATCAGTGAGTCAGGGACAGCCGGCTACGAGCAGTACTTC

v_gene: TRBV19
d_gene: .
abundance: .
j_gene: TRBJ2-1
CDR3aa: CASTRLGEDEQFF
CDR3nt: TGTGCCAGTACCCGCCTGGGGGAGGATGAGCAGTTCTTC

v_gene: TRBV7-9
d_gene: TRBD1
abundance: .
j_gene: TRBJ2-1
CDR3aa: CASSPRGSANNEQFF
CDR3nt: TGTGCCAGCAGCCCCAGGGGGAGCGCAAACAATGAGCAGTTCTTC

v_gene: TRBV5-1
d_gene: .
abundance: .
j_gene: TRBJ1-1
CDR3aa: CASSLISGAEAFF
CDR3nt: TGCGCCAGCAGCTTGATCTCCGGGGCAGAAGCTTTCTTT

v_gene: TRBV12-3/TRBV12-4
d_gene: .
abundance: .
j_gene: TRBJ2-1
CDR3aa: CASSLGSGAASYNEQFF
CDR3nt: TGTGCCAGCAGTTTAGGGTCCGGTGCGGCATCCTACAATGAGCAGTTCTTC

v_gene: TRBV7-2
d_gene: TRBD2
abundance: many
j_gene: TRBJ2-5
CDR3aa: CASSPRTSVETQYF
CDR3nt: TGTGCCAGCAGCCCACGGACTAGCGTGGAGACCCAGTACTTC

v_gene: TRBV12-3/TRBV12-4
d_gene: TRBD1
abundance: few
j_gene: TRBJ2-7
CDR3aa: CASSRTSDRPSYEQYF
CDR3nt: TGTGCCAGCAGTAGAACCTCGGACAGGCCCTCCTACGAGCAGTACTTC

v_gene: TRBV10-3
d_gene: TRBD1
abundance: .
j_gene: TRBJ2-5
CDR3aa: CAIGDRVETQYF
CDR3nt: TGTGCCATCGGCGACAGGGTCGAGACCCAGTACTTC

v_gene: TRBV12-3/TRBV12-4
d_gene: TRBD1
abundance: many
j_gene: TRBJ2-5
CDR3aa: CASTTGGETQYF
CDR3nt: TGTGCCAGCACCACAGGGGGTGAGACCCAGTACTTC

v_gene: TRBV12-3/TRBV12-4
d_gene: .
abundance: .
j_gene: TRBJ1-1
CDR3aa: CASSFFTENTEAFF
CDR3nt: TGTGCCAGCAGTTTCTTCACAGAGAACACTGAAGCTTTCTTT

v_gene: TRBV6-2/TRBV6-3
d_gene: TRBD2
abundance: few
j_gene: TRBJ2-5
CDR3aa: CASSYTSDQETQYF
CDR3nt: TGTGCCAGCAGTTATACTAGCGACCAAGAGACCCAGTACTTC

v_gene: TRBV7-4
d_gene: TRBD1
abundance: .
j_gene: TRBJ1-2
CDR3aa: CASSLATGTGGLYGYTF
CDR3nt: TGTGCCAGCAGCTTAGCCACCGGGACAGGGGGTCTGTATGGCTACACCTTC

v_gene: TRBV20-1
d_gene: TRBD2
abundance: .
j_gene: TRBJ2-4
CDR3aa: CSASTSGRTMYF
CDR3nt: TGCAGTGCTAGTACTAGCGGGAGGACAATGTACTTC

v_gene: TRBV19
d_gene: .
abundance: .
j_gene: TRBJ1-5
CDR3aa: CASRTSIRYQPQHF
CDR3nt: TGTGCCAGTCGCACAAGTATCCGGTATCAGCCCCAGCATTTT

v_gene: TRBV2
d_gene: .
abundance: few
j_gene: TRBJ2-1
CDR3aa: CASSEVGLAGDNEQFF
CDR3nt: TGTGCCAGCAGTGAGGTTGGTTTGGCTGGGGACAATGAGCAGTTCTTC

v_gene: TRBV7-8
d_gene: TRBD2
abundance: many
j_gene: TRBJ2-1
CDR3aa: CASSARLAGNYNEQFF
CDR3nt: TGTGCCAGCAGCGCCAGACTAGCGGGGAACTACAATGAGCAGTTCTTC

v_gene: TRBV20-1
d_gene: .
abundance: .
j_gene: TRBJ1-5
CDR3aa: CSAHGQLNQPQHF
CDR3nt: TGCAGTGCTCACGGACAACTGAATCAGCCCCAGCATTTT

v_gene: TRBV20-1
d_gene: .
abundance: few
j_gene: TRBJ2-5
CDR3aa: CSARDGRVVIGQETQYF
CDR3nt: TGCAGTGCTAGAGACGGAAGAGTGGTAATCGGCCAAGAGACCCAGTACTTC

v_gene: TRBV7-2
d_gene: TRBD2
abundance: many
j_gene: TRBJ2-3
CDR3aa: CASSHGGGRARDTQYF
CDR3nt: TGTGCCAGCAGCCATGGGGGCGGGAGGGCCCGGGATACGCAGTATTTT

v_gene: TRBV6-2/TRBV6-3
d_gene: .
abundance: few
j_gene: TRBJ2-2
CDR3aa: CASNSVNPGELFF
CDR3nt: TGTGCCAGCAACTCCGTTAATCCCGGGGAGCTGTTTTTT

v_gene: TRBV29-1
d_gene: TRBD1
abundance: .
j_gene: TRBJ2-3
CDR3aa: CSADRGTDTQYF
CDR3nt: TGCAGCGCCGACAGGGGCACAGATACGCAGTATTTT

v_gene: TRBV20-1
d_gene: TRBD1
abundance: .
j_gene: TRBJ1-5
CDR3aa: CSAKQGGITQPQHF
CDR3nt: TGCAGTGCTAAACAGGGGGGAATAACGCAGCCCCAGCATTTT

v_gene: TRBV7-2
d_gene: .
abundance: few
j_gene: TRBJ2-2
CDR3aa: CASSKTRAENTGELFF
CDR3nt: TGTGCCAGCTCAAAAACAAGGGCGGAGAACACCGGGGAGCTGTTTTTT

v_gene: TRBV12-3/TRBV12-4
d_gene: .
abundance: few
j_gene: TRBJ1-5
CDR3aa: CASTLGGRQPQHF
CDR3nt: TGTGCCAGCACCCTCGGCGGGAGGCAGCCCCAGCATTTT

v_gene: TRBV20-1
d_gene: .
abundance: few
j_gene: TRBJ2-7
CDR3aa: CSARETADKQQQYF
CDR3nt: TGCAGTGCTAGAGAGACAGCCGACAAGCAGCAGCAGTACTTC

v_gene: TRBV7-9
d_gene: TRBD1
abundance: few
j_gene: TRBJ1-6
CDR3aa: CASGITGDSPLHF
CDR3nt: TGTGCCAGCGGAATTACAGGGGACTCACCCCTCCACTTT